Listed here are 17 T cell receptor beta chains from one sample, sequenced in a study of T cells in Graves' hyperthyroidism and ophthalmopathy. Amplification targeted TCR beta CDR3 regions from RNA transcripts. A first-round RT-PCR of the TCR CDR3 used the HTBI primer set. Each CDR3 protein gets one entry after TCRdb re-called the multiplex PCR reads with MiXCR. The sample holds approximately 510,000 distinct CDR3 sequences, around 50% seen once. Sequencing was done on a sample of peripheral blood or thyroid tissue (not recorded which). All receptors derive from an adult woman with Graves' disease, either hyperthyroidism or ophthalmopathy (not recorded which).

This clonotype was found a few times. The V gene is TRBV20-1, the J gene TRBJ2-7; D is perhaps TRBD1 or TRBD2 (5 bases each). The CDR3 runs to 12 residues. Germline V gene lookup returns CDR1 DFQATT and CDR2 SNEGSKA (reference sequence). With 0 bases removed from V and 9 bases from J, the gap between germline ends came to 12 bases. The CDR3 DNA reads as TGCAGTGCTAGAGATGGGGGTGGGAGGCAGTACTTC. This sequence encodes CSARDGGGRQYF.

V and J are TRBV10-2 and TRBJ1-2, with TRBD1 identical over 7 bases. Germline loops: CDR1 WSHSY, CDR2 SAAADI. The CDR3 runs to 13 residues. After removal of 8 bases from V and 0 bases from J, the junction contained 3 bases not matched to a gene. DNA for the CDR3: TGCGCCAGCTGGGACAGAGCTAACTATGGCTACACCTTC. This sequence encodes CASWDRANYGYTF.

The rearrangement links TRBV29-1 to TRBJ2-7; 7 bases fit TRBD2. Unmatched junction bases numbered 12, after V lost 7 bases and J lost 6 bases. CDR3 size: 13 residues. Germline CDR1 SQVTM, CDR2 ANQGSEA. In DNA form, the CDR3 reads TGCAGCGCCGGGGGAGGGGACTTGGGCGAGCAGTACTTC. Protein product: CSAGGGDLGEQYF.

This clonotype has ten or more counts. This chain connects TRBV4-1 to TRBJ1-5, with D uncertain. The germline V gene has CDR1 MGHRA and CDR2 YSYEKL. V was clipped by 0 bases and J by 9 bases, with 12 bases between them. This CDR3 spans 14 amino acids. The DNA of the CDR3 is TGCGCCAGCAGCCAAGATAGTGCGGCGGCGCCCCAGCATTTT. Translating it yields CASSQDSAAAPQHF.

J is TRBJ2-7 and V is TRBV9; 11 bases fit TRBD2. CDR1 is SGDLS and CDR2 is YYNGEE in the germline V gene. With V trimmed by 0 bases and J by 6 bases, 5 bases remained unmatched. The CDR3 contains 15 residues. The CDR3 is CASSVGGLAGGEQYF. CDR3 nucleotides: TGTGCCAGCAGCGTAGGAGGGCTAGCGGGAGGCGAGCAGTACTTC. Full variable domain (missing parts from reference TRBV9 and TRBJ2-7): DSGVTQTPKHLITATGQRVTLRCSPRSGDLSVYWYQQSLDQGLQFLIQYYNGEERAKGNILERFSAQQFPDLHSELNLSSLELGDSALYFCASSVGGLAGGEQYFGPGTRLTVT.

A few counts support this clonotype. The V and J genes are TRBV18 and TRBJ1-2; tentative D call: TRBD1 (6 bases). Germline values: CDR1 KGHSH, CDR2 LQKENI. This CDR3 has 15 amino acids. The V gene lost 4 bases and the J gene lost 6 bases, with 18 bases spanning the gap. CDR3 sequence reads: CASSRPGTLSDGYTF. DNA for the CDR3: TGTGCCAGCTCACGACCCGGGACACTCAGCGATGGCTACACCTTC.

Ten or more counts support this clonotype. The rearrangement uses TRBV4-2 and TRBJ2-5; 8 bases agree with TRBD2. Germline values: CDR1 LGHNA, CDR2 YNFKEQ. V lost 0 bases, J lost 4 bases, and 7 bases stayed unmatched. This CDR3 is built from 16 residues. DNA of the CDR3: TGTGCCAGCAGCCAAGATCGAGGACGGGGGGGAGAGACCCAGTACTTC. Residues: CASSQDRGRGGETQYF.

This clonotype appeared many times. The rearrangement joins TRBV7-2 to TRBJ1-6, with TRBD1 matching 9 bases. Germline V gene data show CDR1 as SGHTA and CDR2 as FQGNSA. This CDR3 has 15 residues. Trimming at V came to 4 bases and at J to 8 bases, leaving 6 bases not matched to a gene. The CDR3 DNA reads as TGTGCCAGCAGCTACAGACAGGGGGTCTATTCACCCCTCCACTTT. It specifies CASSYRQGVYSPLHF.

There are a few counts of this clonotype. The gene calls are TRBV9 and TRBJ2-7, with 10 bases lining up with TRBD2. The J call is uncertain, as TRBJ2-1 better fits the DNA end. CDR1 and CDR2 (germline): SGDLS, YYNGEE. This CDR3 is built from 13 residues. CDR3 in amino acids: CASSDTSGTEQFF. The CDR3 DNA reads TGTGCCAGCAGCGATACTAGCGGGACTGAGCAGTTCTTC.

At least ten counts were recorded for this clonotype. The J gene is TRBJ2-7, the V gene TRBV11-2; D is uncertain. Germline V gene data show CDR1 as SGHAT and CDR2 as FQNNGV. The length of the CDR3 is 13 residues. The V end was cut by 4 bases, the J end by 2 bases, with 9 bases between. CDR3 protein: CASSSPPPYEQYF. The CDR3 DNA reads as TGTGCCAGCAGCTCGCCCCCCCCCTACGAGCAGTACTTC.

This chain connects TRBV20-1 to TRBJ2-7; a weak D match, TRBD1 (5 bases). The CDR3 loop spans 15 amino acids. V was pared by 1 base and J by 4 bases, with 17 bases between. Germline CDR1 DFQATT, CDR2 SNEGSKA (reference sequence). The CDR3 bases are TGCAGTGCTAGAGGGCAATTGGGCAGGGCGTACGAGCAGTACTTC. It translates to CSARGQLGRAYEQYF.

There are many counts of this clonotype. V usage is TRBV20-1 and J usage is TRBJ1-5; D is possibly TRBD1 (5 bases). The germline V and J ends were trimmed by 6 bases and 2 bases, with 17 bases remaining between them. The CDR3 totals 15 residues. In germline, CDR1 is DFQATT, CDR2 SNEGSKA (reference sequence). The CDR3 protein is CSAGEGGAGNQPQHF. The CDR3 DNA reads TGCAGTGCGGGGGAGGGAGGCGCGGGCAATCAGCCCCAGCATTTT.

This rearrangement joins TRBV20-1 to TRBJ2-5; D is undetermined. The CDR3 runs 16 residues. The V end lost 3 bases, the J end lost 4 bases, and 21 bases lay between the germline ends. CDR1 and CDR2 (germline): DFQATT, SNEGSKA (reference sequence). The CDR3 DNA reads TGCAGTGCTAGTGAACGGCGATGGGGATCTCGAGAGACCCAGTACTTC. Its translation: CSASERRWGSRETQYF.

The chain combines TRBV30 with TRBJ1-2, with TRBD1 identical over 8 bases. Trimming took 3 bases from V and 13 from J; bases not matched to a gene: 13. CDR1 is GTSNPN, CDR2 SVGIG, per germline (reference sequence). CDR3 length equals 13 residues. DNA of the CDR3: TGTGCCTGGAGCGCGTTGGCAGGGGGCGAGTCCACCTTC. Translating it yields CAWSALAGGESTF.

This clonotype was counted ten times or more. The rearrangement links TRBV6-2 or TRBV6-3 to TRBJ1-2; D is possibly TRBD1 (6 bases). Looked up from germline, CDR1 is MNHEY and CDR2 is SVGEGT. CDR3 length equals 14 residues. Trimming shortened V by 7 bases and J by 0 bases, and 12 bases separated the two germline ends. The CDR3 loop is CASNPGTPNYGYTF. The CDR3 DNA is TGTGCCAGCAATCCCGGGACACCTAACTATGGCTACACCTTC.

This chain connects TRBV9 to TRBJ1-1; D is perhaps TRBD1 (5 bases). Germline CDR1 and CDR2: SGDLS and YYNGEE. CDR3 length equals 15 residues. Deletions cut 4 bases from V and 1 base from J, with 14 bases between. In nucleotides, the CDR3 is TGTGCCAGCAGCAAGACCGGGACTAAGAACACTGAAGCTTTCTTT. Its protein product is CASSKTGTKNTEAFF.

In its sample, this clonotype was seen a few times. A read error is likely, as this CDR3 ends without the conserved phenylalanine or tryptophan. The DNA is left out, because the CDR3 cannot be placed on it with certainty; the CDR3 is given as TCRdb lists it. The CDR3: CASSADPP. The V call is TRBV9, the J call TRBJ1-1. Germline V gene sequence: CDR1 SGDLS, CDR2 YYNGEE. Inclusive of both ends, the CDR3 amounts to 8 amino acids.